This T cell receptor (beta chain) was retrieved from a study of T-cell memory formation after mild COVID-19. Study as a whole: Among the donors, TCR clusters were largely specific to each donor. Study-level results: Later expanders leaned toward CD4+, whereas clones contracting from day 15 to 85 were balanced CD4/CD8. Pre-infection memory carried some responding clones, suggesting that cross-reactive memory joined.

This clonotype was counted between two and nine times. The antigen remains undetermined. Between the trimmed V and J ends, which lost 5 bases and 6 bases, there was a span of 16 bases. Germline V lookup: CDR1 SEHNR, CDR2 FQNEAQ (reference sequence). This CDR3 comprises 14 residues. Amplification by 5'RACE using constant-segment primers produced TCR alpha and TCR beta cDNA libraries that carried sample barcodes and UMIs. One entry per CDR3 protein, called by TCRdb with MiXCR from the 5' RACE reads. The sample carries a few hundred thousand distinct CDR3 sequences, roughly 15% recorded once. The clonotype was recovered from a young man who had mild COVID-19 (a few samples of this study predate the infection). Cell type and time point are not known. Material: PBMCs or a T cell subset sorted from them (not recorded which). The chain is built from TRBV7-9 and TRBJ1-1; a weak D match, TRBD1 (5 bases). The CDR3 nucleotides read TGTGCCAGCAGCCCGACTGGGGGGAGGGCTGAAGCTTTCTTT. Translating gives CASSPTGGRAEAFF.